The 32 T cell receptor beta chains reported below all come from one sample, sequenced in a study of monozygotic twins with cystic fibrosis (dated by TCRdb to about 2021). Libraries were made using the immunoSEQ multiplex PCR assay. TCRdb re-hosts the immuneACCESS table, in-frame sequences only. Its copies lack some clones; in the studies checked, an unresolved V gene accounts for under half of them, and the cause for the rest is not known. The sample table records 34,000 or so clones; about 92% of these occur just once. Roughly 1% of the sample rests with the top ten. Sequenced input: blood. These TCRs come from a girl under 10 years old with cystic fibrosis.

This clone was seen just once. J is TRBJ1-1 and V is TRBV6-1; TRBD1 matches 8 bases. The J segment lost 3 bases and the V segment lost 11 bases, leaving 5 bases of the junction unmatched. The CDR3 loop spans 12 amino acids. Germline CDR1 reads MNHNS; CDR2 reads SASEGT. CDR3 in amino acids: CAGRTGHTEAFF. In nucleotides, the CDR3 is TGTGCCGGCCGGACAGGGCACACTGAAGCTTTCTTT.

In this sample, this clone turned up a few times. This chain joins TRBV7-9 and TRBJ1-1; D is uncertain. The germline V gene has CDR1 SEHNR and CDR2 FQNEAQ (reference sequence). V lost 2 bases to trimming and J lost 1 base, with 8 bases between them. The CDR3 is 14 amino acids. This chain's CDR3 is CASSLMNRNTEAFF. In DNA form, the CDR3 reads TGTGCCAGCAGCTTAATGAACAGGAACACTGAAGCTTTCTTT.

V is TRBV28 and J is TRBJ1-5, with unresolved D. V was shortened by 4 bases and J by 11 bases, with 15 bases between the two germline ends. This CDR3 spans 13 amino acids. CDR1 and CDR2 from the germline V gene are MDHEN and SYDVKM. The CDR3 nucleotides read TGTGCCAGCAGTTCGGCACCTCGCAGCACCCAGCATTTT. Amino acids: CASSSAPRSTQHF.

The rearrangement uses TRBV7-2 and TRBJ2-2; no clear D. The CDR3 spans 14 residues. V was pared by 5 bases and J by 2 bases, with 9 bases between. Germline CDR1 and CDR2: SGHTA and FQGNSA. The CDR3 coding sequence is TGTGCCAGCAGCCCAACACTAAACACCGGGGAGCTGTTTTTT. This codes for CASSPTLNTGELFF.

The CDR3 DNA reads TGTGCCAGCAGCCCGACAGGAGGCTATGGCTACACCTTC. This translates into CASSPTGGYGYTF. J is TRBJ1-2 and V is TRBV4-2, with D maybe TRBD1 (6 bases). The CDR3 is 13 residues long. The V gene's germline CDR1 is LGHNA and CDR2 YNFKEQ. Deletions cut 4 bases from V and 4 bases from J, with 10 bases between.

The rearrangement uses TRBV11-1 and TRBJ2-7, with 7 bases fitting TRBD1. Germline values: CDR1 SGHAT, CDR2 FQDESV (reference sequence). The CDR3 is 14 residues long. V was clipped by 6 bases and J by 1 base; unmatched bases: 6. The CDR3 loop is CASRVTGASYEQYF. CDR3 DNA: TGTGCCAGCAGGGTAACAGGGGCGTCCTACGAGCAGTACTTC.

This sequence joins TRBV28 and TRBJ2-7, with a weak D call TRBD2 (5 bases). Germline CDR1 is MDHEN and CDR2 is SYDVKM. The germline V and J ends were trimmed by 7 bases and 3 bases, with 13 bases remaining between them. The CDR3 has 13 residues. CDR3: CASTYGNYYEQYF. CDR3 sequence (DNA): TGTGCCAGCACTTACGGGAACTACTACGAGCAGTACTTC.

This clone was counted once. V gene TRBV30 combines with J gene TRBJ2-3, with TRBD1 matching over 7 bases. Germline lookup yields CDR1 GTSNPN and CDR2 SVGIG (reference sequence). This CDR3 region has 16 residues. After removal of 0 bases from V and 3 bases from J, the junction contained 9 bases not matched to a gene. CDR3 residues: CAWSVRDSRGTDTQYF. CDR3 bases: TGTGCCTGGAGTGTCCGGGACAGCAGGGGAACAGATACGCAGTATTTT.

The chain links TRBV30 to TRBJ1-6; 7 bases are a match to TRBD1. This CDR3 has 13 residues. Germline V gene sequence: CDR1 GTSNPN, CDR2 SVGIG (reference sequence). V dropped 5 bases and J dropped 6; count of bases not matched to a gene: 4. CDR3 protein: CAWVRDSNSPLHF. CDR3 in DNA: TGTGCCTGGGTCCGGGACAGTAATTCACCCCTCCACTTT. The full variable domain, rest sourced from reference TRBV30 and TRBJ1-6, is SQTIHQWPATLVQPVGSPLSLECTVEGTSNPNLYWYRQAAGRGLQLLFYSVGIGQISSEVPQNLSASRPQDRQFILSSKKLLLSDSGFYLCAWVRDSNSPLHFGNGTRLTVT.

The rearrangement links TRBV5-1 to TRBJ2-1, with D perhaps being TRBD1 or TRBD2 (5 bases each). Deletions cut 0 bases from V and 3 bases from J, with 13 bases between. Germline V gene sequence: CDR1 SGHRS, CDR2 YFSETQ. This CDR3 has 16 residues. CDR3 sequence: CASSLVPGRYYNEQFF. The CDR3 DNA sequence: TGCGCCAGCAGCTTGGTTCCGGGGCGCTACTACAATGAGCAGTTCTTC.

This chain uses TRBV5-1 with TRBJ2-1; TRBD2 agrees at 7 bases. This CDR3 spans 15 amino acids. Germline CDR1 SGHRS, CDR2 YFSETQ. The V and J ends lost 1 base and 4 bases, in that order; junction bases with no gene match: 5. CDR3 sequence reads: CASSLSSGSYNEQFF. The DNA of the CDR3 is TGCGCCAGCAGCTTGTCTAGCGGATCATACAATGAGCAGTTCTTC. The complete variable domain, with remaining parts taken from reference TRBV5-1 and TRBJ2-1, reads KAGVTQTPRYLIKTRGQQVTLSCSPISGHRSVSWYQQTPGQGLQFLFEYFSETQRNKGNFPGRFSGRQFSNSRSEMNVSTLELGDSALYLCASSLSSGSYNEQFFGPGTRLTVL.

The gene calls are TRBV7-2 and TRBJ2-2; D unclear. Germline CDR1 reads SGHTA; CDR2 reads FQGNSA. The CDR3 totals 13 residues. Trimming stripped 3 bases from V and 8 bases from J, with 10 bases between. The CDR3 nucleotides read TGTGCCAGCAGCTTTAGGGCCGGAGGGGAGCTGTTTTTT. It codes for CASSFRAGGELFF.

This clone was picked up one time. This chain uses TRBV5-1 with TRBJ1-2; TRBD1 matches 9 bases. The CDR3 has 17 residues. J lost 4 bases, V lost 1 base, and 11 bases had no gene match. Germline CDR1 reads SGHRS; CDR2 reads YFSETQ. CDR3 sequence: CASSLITGGAPLYGYTF. DNA of the CDR3: TGCGCCAGCAGCTTGATAACAGGGGGCGCCCCTCTCTATGGCTACACCTTC.

This chain connects TRBV30 to TRBJ1-1, with D possibly TRBD1 on 5 matching bases. Germline CDR1 and CDR2: GTSNPN and SVGIG (reference sequence). V lost 2 bases, J lost 7 bases, and 11 bases lay in between. CDR3 length: 12 amino acids. The DNA of the CDR3 is TGTGCCTGGAGTTTGCAGGGATATGAAGCTTTCTTT. This sequence encodes CAWSLQGYEAFF.

The rearrangement links TRBV7-6 to TRBJ2-1, with D possibly called TRBD1 or TRBD2 (5 bases each). Germline CDR1 and CDR2: SGHVS and FNYEAQ. V shed 6 bases and J shed 7 bases, with 25 bases lying between them. This CDR3 is built from 17 residues. CDR3 amino acids: CASSPPRGELNGNEQFF. As DNA, the CDR3 is TGTGCCAGCAGTCCCCCTCGGGGCGAGTTAAACGGGAATGAGCAGTTCTTC.

The chain joins TRBV7-9 to TRBJ2-1, with D tentatively TRBD1 (6 bases). There are 18 residues in the CDR3. Germline V gene sequence: CDR1 SEHNR, CDR2 FQNEAQ (reference sequence). Trimming pared 3 bases from V and 1 base from J, leaving 19 bases between. DNA of the CDR3: TGTGCCAGCAGCTTCCCACGGGGTTGGGGGCGGTCCTACAATGAGCAGTTCTTC. Protein: CASSFPRGWGRSYNEQFF.

DNA for the CDR3: TGTGCCAGCAGCTTAGTCCAGGGCGAAACAGATACGCAGTATTTT. Protein sequence: CASSLVQGETDTQYF. The gene calls are TRBV7-9 and TRBJ2-3; TRBD1 is a possible D gene (5 bases). The germline V gene has CDR1 SEHNR and CDR2 FQNEAQ (reference sequence). Trimming removed 1 base at V and 3 bases at J, with 11 bases between. The CDR3 is 15 amino acids. Using reference TRBV7-9 and TRBJ2-3 for the parts outside the CDR3, the full variable domain is DTGVSQNPRHKITKRGQNVTFRCDPISEHNRLYWYRQTLGQGPEFLTYFQNEAQLEKSRLLSDRFSAERPKGSFSTLEIQRTEQGDSAMYLCASSLVQGETDTQYFGPGTRLTVL.

The CDR3, as DNA: TGTGCCTGGAGTGTACAACAATCTAGCAATCAGCCCCAGCATTTT. Translating gives CAWSVQQSSNQPQHF. This chain joins TRBV30 and TRBJ1-5, with D unresolved. The CDR3 is made up of 15 amino acids. From germline, CDR1 is GTSNPN and CDR2 SVGIG (reference sequence). V gave up 0 bases and J gave up 0 bases, with 9 bases separating them.

This chain joins TRBV4-2 and TRBJ1-6; no reliable D call. The CDR3 extends over 16 amino acids. Germline CDR1 and CDR2: LGHNA and YNFKEQ. V gave up 0 bases and J gave up 6 bases, with 12 bases separating them. The CDR3 nucleotides read TGTGCCAGCAGCCAAGAAGGCGTCAGGAGTAATTCACCCCTCCACTTT. Translating gives CASSQEGVRSNSPLHF.

The chain links TRBV19 to TRBJ2-5; TRBD1 might be the D (6 bases). V lost 9 bases and J lost 1, with 12 bases in between. Germline V lookup: CDR1 LNHDA, CDR2 SQIVND (reference sequence). The CDR3 sequence is 13 residues long. CDR3 residues: CASRATGQETQYF. CDR3 coding DNA: TGTGCCAGCCGAGCGACAGGCCAAGAGACCCAGTACTTC.

The V gene is TRBV4-1, the J gene TRBJ2-2, with 16 bases fitting TRBD2. J lost 0 bases, V lost 4 bases, and 8 bases had no gene match. CDR1 and CDR2 (germline): MGHRA, YSYEKL. The CDR3 length is 20 residues. In DNA, the CDR3 is TGCGCCAGCAGCCCGCCGGGACTAGCGGGAGGGTACGCGAACACCGGGGAGCTGTTTTTT. Residues: CASSPPGLAGGYANTGELFF.

This sequence joins TRBV10-1 and TRBJ2-7; 12 bases map to TRBD1. The CDR3 extends over 15 amino acids. Germline V lookup: CDR1 WNHNN, CDR2 SYGVQD (reference sequence). Losses at the gene ends were 5 bases for V and 9 bases for J; bases not matched to a gene: 11. CDR3 sequence: CASSNRDRGHSGQYF. In nucleotides, the CDR3 is TGCGCCAGCAGTAACCGGGACAGGGGGCACTCAGGGCAGTACTTC.

This clone was seen once. The V call is TRBV19, the J call TRBJ2-7, with D unclear. From germline, CDR1 is LNHDA and CDR2 SQIVND (reference sequence). Trimming took 3 bases from V and 5 from J, leaving 11 bases between them. This CDR3 spans 13 amino acids. CDR3 bases: TGTGCCAGTAGTATTGGGGTGCAGGACGAGCAGTACTTC. Its protein product is CASSIGVQDEQYF. Full variable domain (outside the CDR3, taken from reference TRBV19 and TRBJ2-7): DGGITQSPKYLFRKEGQNVTLSCEQNLNHDAMYWYRQDPGQGLRLIYYSQIVNDFQKGDIAEGYSVSREKKESFPLTVTSAQKNPTAFYLCASSIGVQDEQYFGPGTRLTVT.

The rearrangement links TRBV11-3 to TRBJ2-3; weak D call: TRBD1 (5 bases). In germline, CDR1 is SGHNT, CDR2 YENEEA. V was pared by 1 base and J by 6 bases, with 14 bases between. The CDR3 has 15 residues. CDR3 sequence reads: CASSLGGGSMDTQYF. The CDR3 region has the DNA TGTGCCAGCAGCTTAGGGGGCGGCAGCATGGATACGCAGTATTTT. Full variable domain (outside the CDR3, taken from reference TRBV11-3 and TRBJ2-3): EAGVVQSPRYKIIEKKQPVAFWCNPISGHNTLYWYLQNLGQGPELLIRYENEEAVDDSQLPKDRFSAERLKGVDSTLKIQPAELGDSAVYLCASSLGGGSMDTQYFGPGTRLTVL.

J is TRBJ2-7 and V is TRBV10-3; maybe TRBD2 (5 bases). CDR3 length equals 14 residues. The germline V and J ends were trimmed by 0 bases and 5 bases, with 11 bases remaining between them. From germline, CDR1 is ENHRY and CDR2 SYGVKD. The chain's CDR3 is CAISESREKNEQYF. The CDR3 DNA is TGTGCCATCAGTGAGTCCCGGGAAAAGAACGAGCAGTACTTC.

The rearrangement joins TRBV19 to TRBJ1-6; maybe TRBD1 (5 bases). Germline V CDR1 and CDR2: LNHDA, SQIVND (reference sequence). This CDR3 contains 14 residues. With 6 bases removed from V and 3 bases from J, the gap between germline ends came to 9 bases. CDR3 coding DNA: TGTGCCAGTAGGCAAGACAGCTATAATTCACCCCTCCACTTT. Its protein is CASRQDSYNSPLHF.

The chain links TRBV18 to TRBJ1-1; no reliable D call. Trimming pared 8 bases from V and 3 bases from J, leaving 13 bases between. This CDR3 comprises 13 residues. From germline, CDR1 is KGHSH and CDR2 LQKENI. Here the CDR3 reads CASTRGDHTEAFF. The CDR3 DNA is TGTGCCAGCACGAGAGGAGATCACACTGAAGCTTTCTTT. The full variable domain, with the rest looked up from reference TRBV18 and TRBJ1-1, is NAGVMQNPRHLVRRRGQEARLRCSPMKGHSHVYWYRQLPEEGLKFMVYLQKENIIDESGMPKERFSAEFPKEGPSILRIQQVVRGDSAAYFCASTRGDHTEAFFGQGTRLTVV.

The chain couples TRBV11-2 to TRBJ1-5; D unresolved. CDR3 size: 14 residues. Germline CDR1 is SGHAT and CDR2 is FQNNGV. Trimming shortened V by 0 bases and J by 7 bases, and 10 bases separated the two germline ends. The CDR3 here is CASSLERVGQPQHF. The CDR3 DNA is TGTGCCAGCAGCTTAGAGAGGGTGGGGCAGCCCCAGCATTTT.

CDR3 nucleotides: TGTGCCAGCCACCGGGGAAACACTGAAGCTTTCTTT. It specifies CASHRGNTEAFF. The J gene is TRBJ1-1, the V gene TRBV5-4; D gene unclear. The V end lost 7 bases, the J end lost 2 bases, and 9 bases lay between the germline ends. CDR1 SGHNT and CDR2 YYREEE come from the germline V gene (reference sequence). This CDR3 has 12 residues.

The rearrangement joins TRBV6-1 to TRBJ2-7; 11 nucleotides match TRBD1. The CDR3 totals 15 residues. Per germline, CDR1 MNHNS and CDR2 SASEGT. The V gene end was trimmed by 2 bases and the J gene end by 3 bases; junction bases not matched to a gene: 3. This CDR3 is CASSETGTGGYEQYF. CDR3 coding DNA: TGTGCCAGCAGTGAAACAGGGACAGGGGGCTACGAGCAGTACTTC.

This chain connects TRBV2 to TRBJ2-2; weak D call: TRBD2 (6 bases). The germline V gene has CDR1 SNHLY and CDR2 FYNNEI. Deletions cut 6 bases from V and 2 bases from J, with 10 bases between. The CDR3 is 14 residues long. CDR3 amino acids: CASRRDSNTGELFF. As DNA, the CDR3 is TGTGCCAGCAGAAGGGACTCCAACACCGGGGAGCTGTTTTTT.

V usage is TRBV5-4 and J usage is TRBJ2-2; 8 bases are a match to TRBD1. The CDR3 covers 16 residues. After removal of 3 bases from V and 7 bases from J, the junction contained 11 bases not matched to a gene. CDR1 and CDR2 (germline): SGHNT, YYREEE (reference sequence). CDR3 coding DNA: TGTGCCAGCAGCTCCCGGCACAGGGGGGAAAACGGGGAGCTGTTTTTT. This sequence encodes CASSSRHRGENGELFF.